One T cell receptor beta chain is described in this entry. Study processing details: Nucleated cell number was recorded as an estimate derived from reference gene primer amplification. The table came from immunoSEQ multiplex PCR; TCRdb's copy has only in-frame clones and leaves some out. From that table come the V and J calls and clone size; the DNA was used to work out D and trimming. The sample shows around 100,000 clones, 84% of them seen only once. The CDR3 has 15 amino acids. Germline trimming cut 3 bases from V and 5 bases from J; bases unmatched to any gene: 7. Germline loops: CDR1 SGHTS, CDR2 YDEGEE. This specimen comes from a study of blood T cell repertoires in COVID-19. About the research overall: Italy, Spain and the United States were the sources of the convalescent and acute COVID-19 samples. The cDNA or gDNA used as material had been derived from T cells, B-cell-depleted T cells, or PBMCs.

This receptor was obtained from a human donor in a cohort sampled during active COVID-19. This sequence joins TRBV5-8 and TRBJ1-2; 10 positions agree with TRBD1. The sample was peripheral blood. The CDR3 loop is CASSWAGQGPYGYTF. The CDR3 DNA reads TGTGCCAGCAGCTGGGCGGGACAGGGGCCTTATGGCTACACCTTC. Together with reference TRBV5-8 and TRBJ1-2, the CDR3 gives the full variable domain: EAGVTQSPTHLIKTRGQQATLRCSPISGHTSVYWYQQALGLGLQFLLWYDEGEERNRGNFPPRFSGRQFPNYSSELNVNALELEDSALYLCASSWAGQGPYGYTFGSGTRLTVV.